A selection of T cell receptor beta chains follows, all from one sample in a study of shared clonotypes between healthy human individuals. Clones were sequenced by immunoSEQ multiplex PCR, and TCRdb holds only the in-frame ones, with some missing. The sample has some 630,000 clones; 60% to 80% are singletons. Source material: memory CD4+ T cells sorted from blood. The receptors originated from a young woman in good health. Both conserved end residues are part of each CDR3. The D gene is left open where the match is weak. Size is stated for part of the rows, as once, few or many counts, or as a class when the clone is expanded.

D | J | V | size | CDR3 | DNA
NA | TRBJ1-1 | TRBV29-1 | NA | CSVGARGTEAFF | TGCAGCGTTGGGGCGCGGGGAACTGAAGCTTTCTTT
NA | TRBJ2-7 | TRBV28 | NA | CASKTGLKVHEQYF | TGTGCCAGCAAAACAGGATTAAAGGTCCACGAGCAGTACTTC
TRBD1 | TRBJ2-1 | TRBV5-1 | NA | CASSAGTGGASDEQFF | TGCGCCAGCAGCGCGGGGACAGGGGGCGCCTCGGATGAGCAGTTCTTC
NA | TRBJ2-3 | TRBV5-4 | NA | CASSLFDTQYF | TGTGCCAGCAGCTTGTTCGATACGCAGTATTTT
NA | TRBJ2-7 | TRBV5-1 | NA | CASSLGTGHYEQYF | TGCGCCAGCAGCTTGGGTACAGGACACTACGAGCAGTACTTC
NA | TRBJ2-7 | TRBV10-2 | NA | CASSESDSEQYF | TGCGCCAGCAGTGAGTCGGATAGCGAGCAGTACTTC
TRBD2 | TRBJ2-3 | TRBV4-2 | few | CASSQDGLAGVRLTDTQYF | TGTGCCAGCAGCCAAGACGGACTAGCGGGAGTGCGGCTCACAGATACGCAGTATTTT
NA | TRBJ2-2 | TRBV4-1 | NA | CASSPPLILSGELFF | TGCGCCAGCAGCCCTCCGCTGATACTCTCCGGGGAGCTGTTTTTT
TRBD2 | TRBJ2-1 | TRBV27 | NA | CASRHGGRAPNEQFF | TGTGCCAGCAGACATGGCGGGAGGGCCCCCAATGAGCAGTTCTTC
TRBD1 | TRBJ2-7 | TRBV7-9 | NA | CASSFGQGPYEQYF | TGTGCCAGCAGCTTCGGACAGGGTCCCTACGAGCAGTACTTC
NA | TRBJ1-4 | TRBV7-8 | once | CASSLGGRTSTTNEKLFF | TGTGCCAGCAGCTTGGGTGGTCGGACAAGCACAACTAATGAAAAACTGTTTTTT
NA | TRBJ1-3 | TRBV28 | few | CATLRGTGNTIYF | TGTGCCACCCTGCGGGGAACTGGAAACACCATATATTTT
NA | TRBJ2-1 | TRBV7-7 | NA | CASSPSTVAYNEQFF | TGTGCCAGCAGCCCGTCGACAGTGGCATACAATGAGCAGTTCTTC
NA | TRBJ2-5 | TRBV28 | few | CASSFVATKTQYF | TGTGCCAGCAGTTTTGTAGCGACGAAGACCCAGTACTTC
TRBD1 | TRBJ1-1 | TRBV10-3 | NA | CAISEYGQGERKAFF | TGTGCCATCAGTGAGTATGGGCAGGGGGAAAGGAAAGCTTTCTTT
TRBD1 | TRBJ2-7 | TRBV5-1 | NA | CASSIGDSEGYEQYF | TGCGCCAGCAGCATAGGGGACAGCGAGGGATACGAGCAGTACTTC
TRBD2 | TRBJ2-1 | TRBV7-9 | NA | CASSPRGGSSYNEQFF | TGTGCCAGCAGCCCCCGGGGCGGGAGCTCCTACAATGAGCAGTTCTTC
NA | TRBJ2-7 | TRBV6-4 | NA | CASSPGLVLYEQYF | TGTGCCAGCAGCCCGGGGTTAGTACTGTACGAGCAGTACTTC
NA | TRBJ2-5 | TRBV5-6 | NA | CASSLKQGLQETQYF | TGTGCCAGCAGCTTAAAACAGGGACTTCAAGAGACCCAGTACTTC
TRBD2 | TRBJ2-1 | TRBV7-9 | many | CASRSGLAGPSSYNEQFF | TGTGCCAGCAGATCGGGACTAGCGGGCCCGAGCTCCTACAATGAGCAGTTCTTC
TRBD1 | TRBJ1-5 | TRBV28 | once | CASRRQGLRDQPQHF | TGTGCCAGCAGGAGACAGGGATTGAGGGATCAGCCCCAGCATTTT
NA | TRBJ1-3 | TRBV2 | NA | CASILRAGNTIYF | TGTGCCAGCATCCTACGGGCTGGAAACACCATATATTTT
TRBD2 | TRBJ2-1 | TRBV7-9 | few | CASSLGTSQSYNEQFF | TGTGCCAGCAGCTTAGGGACTAGCCAGTCCTACAATGAGCAGTTCTTC
NA | TRBJ1-2 | TRBV5-1 | NA | CASSLVQGSFYGYTF | TGCGCCAGCAGCTTGGTTCAGGGCTCATTCTATGGCTACACCTTC
NA | TRBJ1-1 | TRBV6-5 | NA | CASSYRDISTEAFF | TGTGCCAGCAGTTACCGGGACATTTCCACTGAAGCTTTCTTT
NA | TRBJ1-2 | TRBV28 | many | CASSLKDGYTF | TGTGCCAGCAGTTTGAAGGATGGCTACACCTTC
TRBD1 | TRBJ1-6 | TRBV5-1 | many | CASSLQGNFYNSPLHF | TGCGCCAGCAGCTTACAGGGGAATTTTTATAATTCACCCCTCCACTTT
TRBD1 | TRBJ2-2 | TRBV27 | NA | CASRARQGNTGELFF | TGTGCCAGCAGGGCTCGACAGGGGAACACCGGGGAGCTGTTTTTT
TRBD2 | TRBJ2-3 | TRBV11-2 | NA | CASSFRGRRTDTQYF | TGTGCCAGCAGCTTCCGCGGGAGGCGCACAGATACGCAGTATTTT
TRBD1 | TRBJ2-7 | TRBV5-5 | NA | CASSLEGTGISYEQYF | TGTGCCAGCAGCTTGGAGGGGACAGGGATATCCTACGAGCAGTACTTC
NA | TRBJ2-3 | TRBV28 | once | CASSLRGGAGTDTQYF | TGTGCCAGCAGTTTAAGGGGGGGCGCAGGCACAGATACGCAGTATTTT
TRBD2 | TRBJ2-7 | TRBV27 | few | CASSLWGTSSYEQYF | TGTGCCAGCAGTTTATGGGGGACTAGCTCCTACGAGCAGTACTTC
NA | TRBJ2-7 | TRBV30 | NA | CAWSVGGYAYEQYF | TGTGCCTGGAGTGTAGGTGGTTACGCCTACGAGCAGTACTTC
NA | TRBJ2-3 | TRBV10-3 | NA | CAISEPGDTQYF | TGTGCCATCAGTGAGCCAGGGGATACGCAGTATTTT
NA | TRBJ2-1 | TRBV6-6 | NA | CASSLPGLDSYNEQFF | TGTGCCAGCAGTTTACCGGGACTCGACTCCTACAATGAGCAGTTCTTC
NA | TRBJ1-5 | TRBV18 | NA | CASSLQVIGADNQPQHF | TGTGCCAGCTCACTCCAAGTGATAGGGGCTGATAATCAGCCCCAGCATTTT
NA | TRBJ2-6 | TRBV28 | NA | CASSLTFLGSGANVLTF | TGTGCCAGCAGTCTGACGTTCCTAGGTTCTGGGGCCAACGTCCTGACTTTC
TRBD1 | TRBJ2-5 | TRBV7-9 | NA | CASSSGTGKETQYF | TGTGCCAGCAGCTCTGGGACAGGGAAAGAGACCCAGTACTTC
NA | TRBJ2-7 | TRBV5-1 | NA | CASSPDYYEQYF | TGCGCCAGCAGCCCCGACTACTACGAGCAGTACTTC
NA | TRBJ1-2 | TRBV20-1 | NA | CSARFGSGYTF | TGCAGTGCTAGATTTGGGAGTGGCTACACCTTC
NA | TRBJ1-1 | TRBV12-2 | NA | CASRLWPGGRGLAFF | TGTGCAAGTCGCTTATGGCCAGGGGGGAGAGGTTTAGCTTTCTTT
TRBD1 | TRBJ1-5 | TRBV30 | NA | CASAGTANQPQHF | TGTGCCAGTGCAGGGACAGCTAATCAGCCCCAGCATTTT
TRBD2 | TRBJ2-7 | TRBV14 | few | CASSRIASGAYEQYF | TGTGCCAGCAGCCGTATAGCTAGCGGGGCGTACGAGCAGTACTTC
NA | TRBJ2-3 | TRBV5-1 | NA | CASSPLWGSSTDTQYF | TGCGCCAGCAGCCCACTCTGGGGATCTAGCACAGATACGCAGTATTTT
NA | TRBJ2-5 | TRBV19 | NA | CASSGMVAGEEEQYF | TGTGCCAGTAGTGGAATGGTGGCAGGGGAGGAGGAGCAGTACTTC
TRBD1 | TRBJ2-7 | TRBV7-9 | many | CASSLLGTGGSYEQYF | TGTGCCAGCAGCTTATTAGGGACAGGGGGCTCCTACGAGCAGTACTTC
TRBD1 | TRBJ2-1 | TRBV7-6 | once | CASSSIDRERAEQFF | TGTGCCAGCAGCTCCATCGACAGGGAACGGGCTGAGCAGTTCTTC
NA | TRBJ1-2 | TRBV5-1 | NA | CASSLAPTIYGYTF | TGCGCCAGCAGCTTGGCGCCCACCATTTATGGCTACACCTTC
NA | TRBJ2-5 | TRBV6-5 | NA | CASSTLAWETQYF | TGTGCCAGCAGCACCCTAGCGTGGGAGACCCAGTACTTC
NA | TRBJ1-1 | TRBV15 | once | CATSRAADMNTEAFF | TGTGCCACCAGCAGAGCGGCAGACATGAACACTGAAGCTTTCTTT